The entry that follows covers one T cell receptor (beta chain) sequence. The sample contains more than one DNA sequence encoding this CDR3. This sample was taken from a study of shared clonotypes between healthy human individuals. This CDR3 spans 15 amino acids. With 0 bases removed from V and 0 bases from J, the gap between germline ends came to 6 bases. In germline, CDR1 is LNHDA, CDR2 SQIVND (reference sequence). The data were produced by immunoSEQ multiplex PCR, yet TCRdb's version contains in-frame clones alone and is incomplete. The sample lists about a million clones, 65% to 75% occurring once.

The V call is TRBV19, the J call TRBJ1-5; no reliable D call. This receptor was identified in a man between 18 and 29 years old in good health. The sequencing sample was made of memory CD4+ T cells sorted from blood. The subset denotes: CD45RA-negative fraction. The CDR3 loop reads CASSIEGYSNQPQHF. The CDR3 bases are TGTGCCAGTAGTATAGAAGGCTATAGCAATCAGCCCCAGCATTTT.